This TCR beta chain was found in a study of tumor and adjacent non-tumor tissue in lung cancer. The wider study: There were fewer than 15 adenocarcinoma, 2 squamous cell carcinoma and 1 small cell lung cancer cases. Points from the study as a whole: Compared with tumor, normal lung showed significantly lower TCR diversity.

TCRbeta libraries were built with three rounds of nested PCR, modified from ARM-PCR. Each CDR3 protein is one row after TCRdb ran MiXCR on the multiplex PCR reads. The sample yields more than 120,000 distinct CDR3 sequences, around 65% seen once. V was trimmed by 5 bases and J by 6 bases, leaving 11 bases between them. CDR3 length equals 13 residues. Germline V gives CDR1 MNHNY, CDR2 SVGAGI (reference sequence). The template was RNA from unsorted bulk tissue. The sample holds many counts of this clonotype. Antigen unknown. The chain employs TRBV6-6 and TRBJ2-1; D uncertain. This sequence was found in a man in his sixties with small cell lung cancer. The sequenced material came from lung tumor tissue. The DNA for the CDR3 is TGTGCCAGCAGTGGTTTGCGCGGCAATGAGCAGTTCTTC. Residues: CASSGLRGNEQFF.